This TCR beta chain stems from a study of cytomegalovirus exposure and HLA in healthy donors. The PCR had 60 Vbeta and 13 Jbeta primers. The protocol was immunoSEQ multiplex PCR, while the TCRdb copy is restricted to in-frame clones and leaves out a portion. The repertoire holds about 210,000 clones, roughly 85% seen once, with less than 2% in the top ten. The CDR3 runs to 11 residues. CDR1 is SQVTM and CDR2 is ANQGSEA in the germline V gene. The V end lost 2 bases, the J end lost 4 bases, and 5 bases lay between the germline ends. The TCR originated in a male donor in good health and CMV-seronegative. The V call is TRBV29-1, the J call TRBJ1-1; D is uncertain. Sequenced: PBMCs. The CDR3 bases are TGCAGCGTTGAAAGAGCCACTGAAGCTTTCTTT. Its protein product is CSVERATEAFF.